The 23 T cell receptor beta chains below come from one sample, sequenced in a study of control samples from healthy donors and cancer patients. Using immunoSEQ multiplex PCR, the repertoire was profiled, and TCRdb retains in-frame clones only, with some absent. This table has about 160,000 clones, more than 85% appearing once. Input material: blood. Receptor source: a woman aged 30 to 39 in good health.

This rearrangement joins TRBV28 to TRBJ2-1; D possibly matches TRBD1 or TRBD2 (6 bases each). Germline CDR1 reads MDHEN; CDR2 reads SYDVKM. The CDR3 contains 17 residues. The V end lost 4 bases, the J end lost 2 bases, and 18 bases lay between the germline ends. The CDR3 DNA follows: TGTGCCAGCAGTTCAGGCCAGGGGAGGCCCCCCTACAATGAGCAGTTCTTC. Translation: CASSSGQGRPPYNEQFF.

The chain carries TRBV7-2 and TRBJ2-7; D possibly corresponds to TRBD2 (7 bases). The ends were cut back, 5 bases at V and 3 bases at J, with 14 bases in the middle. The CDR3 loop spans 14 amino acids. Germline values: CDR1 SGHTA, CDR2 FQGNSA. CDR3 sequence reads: CASSRGGSDYEQYF. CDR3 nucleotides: TGTGCCAGCAGCAGGGGGGGCTCGGACTACGAGCAGTACTTC.

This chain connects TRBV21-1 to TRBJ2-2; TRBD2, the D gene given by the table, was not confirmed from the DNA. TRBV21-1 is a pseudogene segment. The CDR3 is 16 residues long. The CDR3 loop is CASSKGRGRNTGELFF. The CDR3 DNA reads TGTGCCAGCAGCAAAGGGAGGGGCAGAAACACCGGGGAGCTGTTTTTT.

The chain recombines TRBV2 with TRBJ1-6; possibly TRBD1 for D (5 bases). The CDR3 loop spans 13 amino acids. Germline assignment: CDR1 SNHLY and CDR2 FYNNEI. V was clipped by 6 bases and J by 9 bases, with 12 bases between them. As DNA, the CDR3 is TGTGCCAGCAGGCCTCTGGGGGGTTCACCCCTCCACTTT. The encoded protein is CASRPLGGSPLHF.

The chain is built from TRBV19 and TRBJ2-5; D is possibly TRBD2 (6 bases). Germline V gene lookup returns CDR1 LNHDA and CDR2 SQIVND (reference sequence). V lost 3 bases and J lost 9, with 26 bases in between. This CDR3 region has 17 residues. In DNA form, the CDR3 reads TGTGCCAGTAGTATCTGCGGAGGGCCGGGCTCCTTGAGGGCCCAGTACTTC. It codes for CASSICGGPGSLRAQYF.

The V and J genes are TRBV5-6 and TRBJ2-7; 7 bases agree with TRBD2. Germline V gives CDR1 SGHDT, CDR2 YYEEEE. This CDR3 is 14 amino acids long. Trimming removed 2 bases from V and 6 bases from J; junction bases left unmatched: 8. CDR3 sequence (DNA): TGTGCCAGCAGCTTCGGGGGGATACTGCTCGAGCAGTACTTC. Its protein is CASSFGGILLEQYF.

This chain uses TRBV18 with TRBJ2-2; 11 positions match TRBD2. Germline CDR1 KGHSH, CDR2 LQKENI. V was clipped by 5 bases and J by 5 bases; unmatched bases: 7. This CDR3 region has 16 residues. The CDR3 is CASSSLAGGLTGELFF. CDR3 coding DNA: TGTGCCAGCTCATCTTTAGCGGGAGGGCTAACCGGGGAGCTGTTTTTT.

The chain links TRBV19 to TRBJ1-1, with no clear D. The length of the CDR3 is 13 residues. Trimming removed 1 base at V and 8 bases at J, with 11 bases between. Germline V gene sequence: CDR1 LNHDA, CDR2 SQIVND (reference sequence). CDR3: CASSIVDGSEAFF. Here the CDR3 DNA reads TGTGCCAGTAGTATAGTGGACGGCTCGGAAGCTTTCTTT.

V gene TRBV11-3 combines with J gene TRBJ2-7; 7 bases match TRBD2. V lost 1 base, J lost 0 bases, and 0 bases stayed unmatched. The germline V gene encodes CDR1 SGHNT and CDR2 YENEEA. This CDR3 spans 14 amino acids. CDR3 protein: CASSLGGSSYEQYF. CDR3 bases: TGTGCCAGCAGCTTAGGCGGGAGCTCCTACGAGCAGTACTTC.

Here the CDR3 DNA reads TGTGCCATCGGCGGGTCCTATGGCTACACCTTC. Its protein is CAIGGSYGYTF. This chain connects TRBV10-3 to TRBJ1-2; no firm D call. Germline V gene data show CDR1 as ENHRY and CDR2 as SYGVKD. The V end lost 8 bases, the J end lost 4 bases, and 8 bases lay between the germline ends. The CDR3 spans 11 residues.

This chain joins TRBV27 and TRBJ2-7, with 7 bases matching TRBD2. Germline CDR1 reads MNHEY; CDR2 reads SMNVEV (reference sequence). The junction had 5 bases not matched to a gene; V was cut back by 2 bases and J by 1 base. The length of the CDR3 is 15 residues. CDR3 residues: CASSLRREISYEQYF. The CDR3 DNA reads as TGTGCCAGCAGTTTAAGGCGGGAGATATCCTACGAGCAGTACTTC.

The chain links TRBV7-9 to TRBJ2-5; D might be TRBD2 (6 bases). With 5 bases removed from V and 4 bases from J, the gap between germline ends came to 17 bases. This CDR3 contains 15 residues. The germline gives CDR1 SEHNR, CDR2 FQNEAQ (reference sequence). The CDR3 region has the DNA TGTGCCAGCAGCACTAGCCCTGGCATTGGAGAGACCCAGTACTTC. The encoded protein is CASSTSPGIGETQYF.

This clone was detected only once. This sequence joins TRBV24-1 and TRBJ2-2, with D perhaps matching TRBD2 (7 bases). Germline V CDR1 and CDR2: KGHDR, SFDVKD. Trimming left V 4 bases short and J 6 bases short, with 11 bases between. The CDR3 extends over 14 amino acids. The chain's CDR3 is CATSEGGPPGELFF. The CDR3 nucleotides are TGTGCCACCAGTGAGGGGGGGCCTCCCGGGGAGCTGTTTTTT.

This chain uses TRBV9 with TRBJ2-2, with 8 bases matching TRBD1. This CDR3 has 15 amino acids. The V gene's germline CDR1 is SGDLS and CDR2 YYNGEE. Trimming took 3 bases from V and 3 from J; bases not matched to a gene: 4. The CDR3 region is CASSAIQGDTGELFF. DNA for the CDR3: TGTGCCAGCAGCGCAATACAGGGGGACACCGGGGAGCTGTTTTTT.

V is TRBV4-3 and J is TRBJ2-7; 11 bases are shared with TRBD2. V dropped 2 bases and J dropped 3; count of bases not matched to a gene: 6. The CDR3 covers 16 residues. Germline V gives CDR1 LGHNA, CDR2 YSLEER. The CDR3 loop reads CASSQTGTSGLYEQYF. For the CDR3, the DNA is TGCGCCAGCAGCCAAACCGGGACTAGCGGCCTCTACGAGCAGTACTTC.

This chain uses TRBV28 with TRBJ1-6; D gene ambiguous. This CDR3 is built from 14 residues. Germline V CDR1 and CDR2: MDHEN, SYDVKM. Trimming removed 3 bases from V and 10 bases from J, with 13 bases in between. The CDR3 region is CASSFRQRKSPLHF. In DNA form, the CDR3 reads TGTGCCAGCAGTTTCCGACAACGAAAGTCACCCCTCCACTTT.

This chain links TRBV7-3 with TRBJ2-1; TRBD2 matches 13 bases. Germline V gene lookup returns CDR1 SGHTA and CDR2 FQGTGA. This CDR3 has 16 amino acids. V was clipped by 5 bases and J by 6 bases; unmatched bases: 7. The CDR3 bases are TGTGCCAGCAGCGAAACTAGCGGGAGGGGGAGCAATGAGCAGTTCTTC. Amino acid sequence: CASSETSGRGSNEQFF.

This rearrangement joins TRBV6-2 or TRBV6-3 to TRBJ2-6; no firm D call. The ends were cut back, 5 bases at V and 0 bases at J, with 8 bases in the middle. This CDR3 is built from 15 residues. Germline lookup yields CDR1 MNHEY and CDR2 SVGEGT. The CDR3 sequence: CASSLQSSGANVLTF. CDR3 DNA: TGTGCCAGCAGTCTACAGAGCTCTGGGGCCAACGTCCTGACTTTC.

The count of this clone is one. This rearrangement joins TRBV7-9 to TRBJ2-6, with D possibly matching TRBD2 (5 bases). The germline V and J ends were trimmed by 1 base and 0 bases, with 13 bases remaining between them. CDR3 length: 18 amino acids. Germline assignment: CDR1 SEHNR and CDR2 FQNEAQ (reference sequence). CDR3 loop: CASSLVPSPSSGANVLTF. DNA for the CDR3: TGTGCCAGCAGCTTAGTACCTAGCCCGAGCTCTGGGGCCAACGTCCTGACTTTC.

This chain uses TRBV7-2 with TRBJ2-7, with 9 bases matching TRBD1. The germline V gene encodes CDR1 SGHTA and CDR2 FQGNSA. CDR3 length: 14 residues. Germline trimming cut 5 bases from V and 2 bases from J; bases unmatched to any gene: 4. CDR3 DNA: TGTGCCAGCAGCCAGGGACAGGGTGCCTACGAGCAGTACTTC. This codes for CASSQGQGAYEQYF.

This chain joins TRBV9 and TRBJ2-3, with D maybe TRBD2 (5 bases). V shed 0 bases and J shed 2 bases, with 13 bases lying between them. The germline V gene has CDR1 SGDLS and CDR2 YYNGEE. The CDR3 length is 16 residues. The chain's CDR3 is CASSVAWASPTDTQYF. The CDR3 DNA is TGTGCCAGCAGCGTAGCCTGGGCTAGCCCCACAGATACGCAGTATTTT.

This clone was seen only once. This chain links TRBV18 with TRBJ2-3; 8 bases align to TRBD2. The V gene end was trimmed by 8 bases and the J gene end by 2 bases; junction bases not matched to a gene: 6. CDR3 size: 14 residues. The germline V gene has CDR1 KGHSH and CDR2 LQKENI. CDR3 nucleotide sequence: TGTGCCAGCCAACCGGGACTAGACACAGATACGCAGTATTTT. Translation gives CASQPGLDTDTQYF.

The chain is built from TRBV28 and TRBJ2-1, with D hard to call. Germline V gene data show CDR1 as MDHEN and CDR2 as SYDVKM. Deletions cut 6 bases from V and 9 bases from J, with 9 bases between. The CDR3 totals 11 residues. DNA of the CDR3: TGTGCCAGCAGGGATGAACGTGAGCAGTTCTTC. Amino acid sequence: CASRDEREQFF.